Shown below are 22 T cell receptor beta chains from a single sample sequenced in a study of T cells in Graves' hyperthyroidism and ophthalmopathy. The CDR3 regions of TCR beta were amplified from RNA transcripts. TCR CDR3 underwent first-round RT-PCR with the HTBI primer set. TCRdb called the multiplex PCR reads again in MiXCR, with one record for every CDR3 protein. Of about 840,000 distinct CDR3 sequences in the sample, around 38% are singletons; the top ten hold more than 7%. Sequenced: blood. The source is a man aged 18 to 35 with Graves' hyperthyroidism.

In this sample, this clonotype turned up a few times. DNA for the CDR3: TGCGCCAGCAGATCCAGACTGGAACAAGAGACCCAGTACTTC. Amino acids: CASRSRLEQETQYF. V gene TRBV5-1 combines with J gene TRBJ2-5, with D uncertain. Germline CDR1 SGHRS, CDR2 YFSETQ. The CDR3 is made up of 14 amino acids. V lost 5 bases, J lost 2 bases, and 13 bases lay in between.

The rearrangement links TRBV19 to TRBJ2-2; D tentatively reads TRBD1 or TRBD2 (5 bases each). The germline V gene encodes CDR1 LNHDA and CDR2 SQIVND (reference sequence). Trimming cost V 7 bases and J 5 bases, with 14 bases left between them. The CDR3 length is 14 residues. The CDR3 bases are TGTGCCAGTATTCCTGGATGGGGGACCGGGGAGCTGTTTTTT. Its protein is CASIPGWGTGELFF.

The rearrangement uses TRBV29-1 and TRBJ1-6, with TRBD1 matching over 12 bases. The CDR3 length is 14 residues. Per germline, CDR1 SQVTM and CDR2 ANQGSEA. After removal of 6 bases from V and 7 bases from J, the junction contained 4 bases not matched to a gene. CDR3 DNA: TGCAGCGTGGGGGACAGGGGGCCCAATTCACCCCTCCACTTT. Amino acids: CSVGDRGPNSPLHF.

The rearrangement links TRBV2 to TRBJ2-7; either TRBD1 or TRBD2 may fit D (6 bases each). Trimming pared 8 bases from V and 2 bases from J, leaving 13 bases between. The length of the CDR3 is 13 residues. Germline V lookup: CDR1 SNHLY, CDR2 FYNNEI. CDR3 DNA: TGTGCCAGCTTAGGGGGGACTGCCTACGAGCAGTACTTC. Amino acid sequence: CASLGGTAYEQYF. Looking up the rest from reference TRBV2 and TRBJ2-7 gives the full variable domain: EPEVTQTPSHQVTQMGQEVILRCVPISNHLYFYWYRQILGQKVEFLVSFYNNEISEKSEIFDDQFSVERPDGSNFTLKIRSTKLEDSAMYFCASLGGTAYEQYFGPGTRLTVT.

V and J are TRBV6-1 and TRBJ2-5, with TRBD1 matching 10 bases. Germline-derived CDR1 and CDR2 are MNHNS and SASEGT. V lost 3 bases, J lost 5 bases, and 9 bases stayed unmatched. The length of the CDR3 is 16 residues. The CDR3 loop is CASSESPGQGYETQYF. The CDR3 DNA follows: TGTGCCAGCAGTGAGTCGCCGGGACAGGGGTACGAGACCCAGTACTTC.

This chain links TRBV10-3 with TRBJ1-1; 7 bases fit TRBD1. V lost 8 bases, J lost 8 bases, and 11 bases stayed unmatched. The germline V gene encodes CDR1 ENHRY and CDR2 SYGVKD. This CDR3 has 13 residues. This CDR3 is CAIGLGGSEEAFF. The CDR3 bases are TGTGCCATCGGGTTAGGGGGCTCGGAAGAAGCTTTCTTT.

This clonotype was picked up many times. The V gene is TRBV20-1, the J gene TRBJ2-5, with 7 bases lining up with TRBD1. In germline, CDR1 is DFQATT, CDR2 SNEGSKA (reference sequence). Unmatched junction bases numbered 9, after V lost 3 bases and J lost 5 bases. The CDR3 is 14 residues long. CDR3 in amino acids: CSASSGTAEETQYF. CDR3 DNA sequence: TGCAGTGCTAGTTCCGGGACAGCGGAGGAGACCCAGTACTTC.

The rearrangement joins TRBV10-3 to TRBJ1-5; the match to TRBD1 covers 7 bases. Trimming removed 10 bases from V and 7 bases from J; junction bases left unmatched: 10. CDR1 is ENHRY, CDR2 SYGVKD, per germline. This CDR3 has 13 residues. The CDR3 spells CATGTGTAQPQHF. CDR3 in DNA: TGTGCCACCGGGACCGGGACAGCCCAGCCCCAGCATTTT.

This clonotype showed up many times. The chain combines TRBV14 with TRBJ1-1; TRBD1 agrees at 9 bases. V dropped 1 base and J dropped 3; count of bases not matched to a gene: 6. CDR1 is SGHDN, CDR2 FVKESK, per germline. The CDR3 extends over 16 amino acids. The CDR3 bases are TGTGCCAGCAGCCAAGTGGGACAGGGATGGCACACTGAAGCTTTCTTT. Residues: CASSQVGQGWHTEAFF.

There are many counts of this clonotype. The chain carries TRBV2 and TRBJ2-6, with a possible D match to TRBD1 (6 bases). The germline V gene has CDR1 SNHLY and CDR2 FYNNEI. The CDR3 spans 15 residues. Trimming removed 6 bases from V and 1 base from J, with 10 bases in between. The CDR3 sequence is CASRPDRSGANVLTF. The CDR3 DNA sequence: TGTGCCAGCAGACCAGACAGGTCTGGGGCCAACGTCCTGACTTTC.

This clonotype has more than one count but fewer than ten. This rearrangement joins TRBV12-3 or TRBV12-4 to TRBJ2-7; D call uncertain. CDR3 size: 14 residues. V was cut by 0 bases and J by 4 bases, with 10 bases left in between. CDR3 nucleotides: TGTGCCAGCAGTTTAGCAGGGTCGGTGTACGAGCAGTACTTC. It encodes CASSLAGSVYEQYF.

The chain uses TRBV25-1 and TRBJ1-1; D remains ambiguous. Germline V gives CDR1 MGHDK, CDR2 SYGVNS. The CDR3 spans 12 residues. V lost 8 bases and J lost 0, with 7 bases in between. CDR3 nucleotide sequence: TGTGCCAGCCAAGGAGTGAACACTGAAGCTTTCTTT. It encodes CASQGVNTEAFF.

This clonotype was recorded many times. The CDR3 loop reads CASSYTTGARGNTIYF. The CDR3 bases are TGTGCCAGCAGCTATACCACAGGGGCCCGTGGAAACACCATATATTTT. The chain uses TRBV7-2 and TRBJ1-3, with 7 bases that match TRBD1. V lost 4 bases to trimming and J lost 3 bases; unmatched junction nucleotides: 9. From germline, CDR1 is SGHTA and CDR2 FQGNSA. The CDR3 length is 16 residues.

This clonotype was seen repeatedly, ten times or more. The rearrangement joins TRBV20-1 to TRBJ1-2; TRBD1 matches 9 bases. CDR1 and CDR2 from the germline V gene are DFQATT and SNEGSKA (reference sequence). The CDR3 consists of 14 residues. V shed 6 bases, J shed 4 bases, and the junction held 9 bases outside the gene matches. The DNA for the CDR3 is TGCAGTGCGGATCCGGGACAGGGATCCTATGGCTACACCTTC. This encodes CSADPGQGSYGYTF.

This chain connects TRBV29-1 to TRBJ1-2; 9 bases match TRBD1. The CDR3 is 14 amino acids. Germline lookup yields CDR1 SQVTM and CDR2 ANQGSEA. V shed 7 bases and J 6 bases; nucleotides not matched to a gene: 12. For the CDR3, the DNA is TGCAGCGGATTCGAGGACAGGGGCTGGGATGGCTACACCTTC. It is translated as CSGFEDRGWDGYTF.

This clonotype was seen a few times. A much more abundant neighbour one base away suggests this may be a read error. This chain uses TRBV25-1 with TRBJ1-2; no clear D. This CDR3 region has 15 residues. From germline, CDR1 is MGHDK and CDR2 SYGVNS. As DNA, the CDR3 is TGTGCCGGCAGTGTGTCGGCGGCTCCGAACTATGGCTACACCTTC. Residues: CAGSVSAAPNYGYTF.

A word on this clonotype: At one end the junction does not follow the germline gene, possibly because of a read error. CDR3 sequence reads: CSANLEAQYF. In nucleotides, the CDR3 is TGCAGTGCCAACTTAGAGGCCCAGTACTTC. The V gene is TRBV20-1, the J gene TRBJ2-5; no reliable D call. The CDR3 spans 10 residues. In germline, CDR1 is DFQATT, CDR2 SNEGSKA (reference sequence).

The chain employs TRBV4-3 and TRBJ2-2, with a possible D match to TRBD1 (5 bases). CDR3 length: 14 residues. Trimming took 0 bases from V and 7 from J, leaving 9 bases between them. In germline, CDR1 is LGHNA, CDR2 YSLEER. The CDR3 protein is CASSQEKGHGELFF. In DNA, the CDR3 is TGCGCCAGCAGCCAAGAGAAGGGGCACGGGGAGCTGTTTTTT.

The chain employs TRBV9 and TRBJ2-2; 7 bases match TRBD1. CDR3 length: 15 amino acids. Germline trimming cut 3 bases from V and 4 bases from J; bases unmatched to any gene: 6. Germline V gene data show CDR1 as SGDLS and CDR2 as YYNGEE. DNA for the CDR3: TGTGCCAGCAGCGGGACAGGTTCGAGCACCGGGGAGCTGTTTTTT. It yields the protein CASSGTGSSTGELFF.

In its sample, this clonotype was seen a few times. The rearrangement uses TRBV15 and TRBJ2-2; no definite D call. V dropped 0 bases and J dropped 6 bases, with 11 bases sitting between them. The germline CDR1 and CDR2 sequences are LNHNV and YYDKDF (reference sequence). The CDR3 runs 15 residues. CDR3 protein: CATSRDRVASGELFF. CDR3 DNA: TGTGCCACCAGCAGAGATCGCGTTGCTTCCGGGGAGCTGTTTTTT.

The rearrangement uses TRBV7-2 and TRBJ1-1; 12 bases match TRBD1. Losses at the gene ends were 5 bases for V and 5 bases for J; bases not matched to a gene: 15. This CDR3 has 18 amino acids. Germline V gene data show CDR1 as SGHTA and CDR2 as FQGNSA. The CDR3 here is CASSPRSGTGGGWTEAFF. DNA of the CDR3: TGTGCCAGCAGCCCCCGGAGCGGGACAGGGGGCGGTTGGACTGAAGCTTTCTTT.

This clonotype was observed many times. The genes are TRBV15 and TRBJ2-7; tentatively, D is TRBD1 (5 bases). Germline lookup yields CDR1 LNHNV and CDR2 YYDKDF (reference sequence). This CDR3 region has 13 residues. V gave up 3 bases and J gave up 5 bases, with 11 bases separating them. DNA for the CDR3: TGTGCCACCAGCAGTGTCAGGGCCCACGAGCAGTACTTC. It is translated as CATSSVRAHEQYF.